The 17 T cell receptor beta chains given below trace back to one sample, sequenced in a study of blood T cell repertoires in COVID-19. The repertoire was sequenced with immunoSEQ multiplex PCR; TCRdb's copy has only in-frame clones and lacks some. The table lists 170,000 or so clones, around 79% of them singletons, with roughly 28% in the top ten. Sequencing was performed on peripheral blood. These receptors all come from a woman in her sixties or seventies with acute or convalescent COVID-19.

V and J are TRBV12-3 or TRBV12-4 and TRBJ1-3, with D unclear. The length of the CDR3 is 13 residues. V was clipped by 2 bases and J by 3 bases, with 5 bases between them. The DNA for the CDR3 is TGTGCCAGCAGTTTACTTTTTGGAAACACCATATATTTT. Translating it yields CASSLLFGNTIYF.

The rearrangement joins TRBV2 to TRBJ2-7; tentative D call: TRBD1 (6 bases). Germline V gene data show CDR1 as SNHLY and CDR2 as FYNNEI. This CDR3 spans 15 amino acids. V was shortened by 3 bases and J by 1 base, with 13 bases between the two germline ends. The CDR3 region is CASSDVGRGSYEQYF. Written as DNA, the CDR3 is TGTGCCAGCAGTGACGTCGGCAGGGGTTCCTACGAGCAGTACTTC.

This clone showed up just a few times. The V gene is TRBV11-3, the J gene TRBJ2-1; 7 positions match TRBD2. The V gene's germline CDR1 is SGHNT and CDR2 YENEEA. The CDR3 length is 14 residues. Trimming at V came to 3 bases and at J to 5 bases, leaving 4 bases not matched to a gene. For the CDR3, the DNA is TGTGCCAGCAGCTTCTCCAGCGGGGACAATGAGCAGTTCTTC. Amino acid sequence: CASSFSSGDNEQFF.

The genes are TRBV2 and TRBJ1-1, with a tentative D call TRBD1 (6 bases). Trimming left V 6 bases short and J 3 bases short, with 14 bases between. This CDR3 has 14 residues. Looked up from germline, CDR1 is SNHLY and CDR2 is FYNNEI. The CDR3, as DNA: TGTGCCAGCAGCCTAAGTAGGACAGACACTGAAGCTTTCTTT. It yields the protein CASSLSRTDTEAFF.

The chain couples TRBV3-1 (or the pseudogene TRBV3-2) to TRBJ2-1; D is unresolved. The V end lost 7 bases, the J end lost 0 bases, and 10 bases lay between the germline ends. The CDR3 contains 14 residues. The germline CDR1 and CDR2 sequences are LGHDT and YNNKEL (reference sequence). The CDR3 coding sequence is TGTGCCAGCACCCCTAAGAGCTCCTACAATGAGCAGTTCTTC. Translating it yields CASTPKSSYNEQFF.

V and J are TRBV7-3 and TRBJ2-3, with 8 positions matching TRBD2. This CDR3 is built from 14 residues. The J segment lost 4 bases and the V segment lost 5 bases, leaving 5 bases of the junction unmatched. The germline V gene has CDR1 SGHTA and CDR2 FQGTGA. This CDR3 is CASSISGMPDTQYF. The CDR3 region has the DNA TGTGCCAGCAGCATTAGCGGGATGCCAGATACGCAGTATTTT. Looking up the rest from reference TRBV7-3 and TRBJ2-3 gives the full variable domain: GAGVSQTPSNKVTEKGKYVELRCDPISGHTALYWYRQSLGQGPEFLIYFQGTGAADDSGLPNDRFFAVRPEGSVSTLKIQRTERGDSAVYLCASSISGMPDTQYFGPGTRLTVL.

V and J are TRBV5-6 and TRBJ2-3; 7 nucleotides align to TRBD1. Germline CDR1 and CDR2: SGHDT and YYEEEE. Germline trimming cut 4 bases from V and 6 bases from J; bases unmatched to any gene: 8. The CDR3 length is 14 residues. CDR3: CASSQSTGLDTQYF. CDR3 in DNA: TGTGCCAGCAGCCAGTCGACAGGGTTGGATACGCAGTATTTT.

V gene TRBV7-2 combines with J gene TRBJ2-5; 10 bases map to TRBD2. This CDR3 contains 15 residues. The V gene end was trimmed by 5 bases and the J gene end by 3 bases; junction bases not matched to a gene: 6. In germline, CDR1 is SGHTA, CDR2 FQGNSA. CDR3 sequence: CASSKGLALEETQYF. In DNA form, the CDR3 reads TGTGCCAGCAGCAAGGGACTAGCGCTAGAAGAGACCCAGTACTTC.

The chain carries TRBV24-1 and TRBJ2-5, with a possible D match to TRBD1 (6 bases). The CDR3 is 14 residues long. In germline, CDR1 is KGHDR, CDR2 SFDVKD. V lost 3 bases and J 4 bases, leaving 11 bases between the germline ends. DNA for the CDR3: TGTGCCACCAGTGATCCGGGACACTTAGAGACCCAGTACTTC. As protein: CATSDPGHLETQYF.

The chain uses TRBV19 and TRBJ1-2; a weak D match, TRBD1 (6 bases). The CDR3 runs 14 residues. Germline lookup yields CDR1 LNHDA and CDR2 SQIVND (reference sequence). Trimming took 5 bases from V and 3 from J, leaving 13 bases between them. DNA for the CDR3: TGTGCCAGTAGTGCCCGAGGGGGGGACTATGGCTACACCTTC. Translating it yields CASSARGGDYGYTF.

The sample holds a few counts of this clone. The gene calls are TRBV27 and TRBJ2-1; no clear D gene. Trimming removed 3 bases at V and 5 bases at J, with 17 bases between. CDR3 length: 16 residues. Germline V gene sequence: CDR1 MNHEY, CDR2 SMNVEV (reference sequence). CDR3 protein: CASSFDPAGYDNEQFF. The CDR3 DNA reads TGTGCCAGCAGTTTTGACCCTGCAGGATACGACAATGAGCAGTTCTTC.

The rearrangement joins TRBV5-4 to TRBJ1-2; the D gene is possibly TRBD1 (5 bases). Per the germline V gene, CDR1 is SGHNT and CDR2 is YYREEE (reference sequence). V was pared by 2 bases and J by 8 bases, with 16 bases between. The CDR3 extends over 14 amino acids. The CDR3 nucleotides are TGTGCCAGCAGCTTAGAACAGGCGCCTGGAGGCTACACCTTC. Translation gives CASSLEQAPGGYTF.

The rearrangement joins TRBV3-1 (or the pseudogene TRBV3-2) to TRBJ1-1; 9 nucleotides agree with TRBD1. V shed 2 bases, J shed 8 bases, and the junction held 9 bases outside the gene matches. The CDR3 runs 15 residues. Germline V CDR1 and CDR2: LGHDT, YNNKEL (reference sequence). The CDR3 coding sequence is TGTGCCAGCAGCCAACCGGGGACAGGGCAATCCGAAGCTTTCTTT. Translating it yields CASSQPGTGQSEAFF.

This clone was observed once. The CDR3 DNA sequence: TGTGCCAGTAAGGGACTAGCGGGAGCGAACACCGGGGAGCTGTTTTTT. It codes for CASKGLAGANTGELFF. The rearrangement uses TRBV6-4 and TRBJ2-2; 14 positions agree with TRBD2. Germline V CDR1 and CDR2: MRHNA, SNTAGT. After removal of 9 bases from V and 0 bases from J, the junction contained 3 bases not matched to a gene. The CDR3 runs to 16 residues.

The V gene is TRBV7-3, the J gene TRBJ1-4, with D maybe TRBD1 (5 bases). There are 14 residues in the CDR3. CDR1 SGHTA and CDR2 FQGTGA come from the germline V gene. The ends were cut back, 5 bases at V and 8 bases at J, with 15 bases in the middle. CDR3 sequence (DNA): TGTGCCAGCAGCCCTACGGGGGGTAGCGAAAAACTGTTTTTT. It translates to CASSPTGGSEKLFF.

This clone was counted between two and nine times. CDR3 nucleotide sequence: TGCAGCGTGAGGTCTAGCGGATACAATGAGCAGTTCTTC. Amino acid sequence: CSVRSSGYNEQFF. The J gene is TRBJ2-1, the V gene TRBV29-1, with TRBD2 identical over 7 bases. The CDR3 consists of 13 residues. V was clipped by 6 bases and J by 4 bases; unmatched bases: 6. The V gene's germline CDR1 is SQVTM and CDR2 ANQGSEA.

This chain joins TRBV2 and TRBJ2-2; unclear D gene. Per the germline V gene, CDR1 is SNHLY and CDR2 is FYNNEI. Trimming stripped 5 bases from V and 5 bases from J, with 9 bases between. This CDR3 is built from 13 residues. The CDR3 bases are TGTGCCAGCAGTCCCGGTCCGACCGGGGAGCTGTTTTTT. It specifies CASSPGPTGELFF.